The rows below give T cell receptor beta chains drawn from one sample of a study of CD8+CD57+ T cells in acquired aplastic anemia. TCRdb re-called the reads through MiXCR, storing one row per CDR3 protein. The sample includes approximately 270,000 distinct CDR3 sequences, approximately 55% seen only once; the top ten take 8%. Sequenced input: sorted CD4+, CD8+, or CD8+CD57+ T cells (not recorded which) from PBMCs. The receptor source for this set is a human donor with severe aplastic anemia or a healthy control (not recorded which). CDR3s include the opening cysteine and the closing phenylalanine or tryptophan.

V: TRBV9
J: TRBJ1-6
CDR3: CASGGPGGLDSPLHF

V: TRBV7-6
J: TRBJ2-5
CDR3: CASSKTGEQETQYF

V: TRBV10-1
J: TRBJ1-5
CDR3: CASSDTEANQPQHF

V: TRBV25-1
J: TRBJ2-5
CDR3: CASSSLDRGRSETQYF

V: TRBV7-8
J: TRBJ2-3
CDR3: CDSRGPGTDTQYF

V: TRBV11-2
J: TRBJ1-3
CDR3: CASSSVTNTIYF

V: TRBV7-3
J: TRBJ1-2
CDR3: CASSSGLGDYTF

V: TRBV7-9
J: TRBJ2-5
CDR3: CASSLTGTQETQYF

V: TRBV5-6
J: TRBJ1-4
CDR3: CASSFYRVQSEKLFF

V: TRBV7-2
J: TRBJ1-1
CDR3: CASSLGESTSVEAFF

V: TRBV7-9
J: TRBJ2-5
CDR3: CASSGEETQYF

V: TRBV7-3
J: TRBJ2-3
CDR3: CASSPGQTDTQYF

V: TRBV11-3
J: TRBJ2-3
CDR3: CASSSHGPPTDTQYF

V: TRBV7-3
J: TRBJ2-5
CDR3: CASSKNRGGQTQYF

V: TRBV19
J: TRBJ2-7
CDR3: CASGAAAGYEQYF

V: TRBV15
J: TRBJ1-5
CDR3: CATTTGEAVGNQPQHF

V: TRBV20-1
J: TRBJ2-3
CDR3: CSATTSTDTQYF

V: TRBV5-1
J: TRBJ2-7
CDR3: CASSGEYEQYF

V: TRBV2
J: TRBJ2-5
CDR3: CAILGASGRSGETQYF

V: TRBV29-1
J: TRBJ1-2
CDR3: CSVEGGSGGSHYGYTF

V: TRBV9
J: TRBJ1-1
CDR3: CASSVEGTEAFF

V: TRBV6-6
J: TRBJ2-7
CDR3: CASKNSGEGIGEQYF

V: TRBV20-1
J: TRBJ2-7
CDR3: CSARQGYEQYF

V: TRBV6-5
J: TRBJ2-1
CDR3: CASTKLAGGTSEQFF

V: TRBV19
J: TRBJ1-4
CDR3: CAPGGREKNPTNEKLFF

V: TRBV5-8
J: TRBJ1-5
CDR3: CASSLDGQPQHF

V: TRBV27
J: TRBJ2-3
CDR3: CASSAGLVAGVTQYF